This T cell receptor beta chain was profiled in a study of CD8+CD57+ T cells in acquired aplastic anemia. Study background: Mean yield of DNA from sorted CD4+ and CD8+ cells was 2.5 to 4 ug.

Before being chosen for sequencing, patients had shown CD8+CD57+ cell expansion by flow cytometry. Blood was sampled before the patients had received any therapy. TCR beta VDJ combinations and CDR3 sequences were profiled from genomic DNA. TCRdb fed the reads into MiXCR, producing one record per CDR3 protein. The sample lists some 200,000 distinct CDR3 sequences; approximately 52% were seen once. The junction had 11 bases not matched to a gene; V was cut back by 4 bases and J by 10 bases. Germline V CDR1 and CDR2: KGHSH, LQKENI. The CDR3 consists of 14 residues. This clonotype was counted a few times. The source of this sequence is a human donor with aplastic anemia. V gene TRBV18 combines with J gene TRBJ1-1, with TRBD1 matching 8 bases. The source material was sorted CD4+, CD8+, or CD8+CD57+ T cells (not recorded which) from PBMCs. The chain's CDR3 is CASSHDRGEEGAFF. The CDR3, as DNA: TGTGCCAGCTCACACGACAGGGGAGAAGAGGGAGCTTTCTTT.